These 32 T cell receptor beta chains originate from one sample sequenced in a study of T-cell memory formation after mild COVID-19. One entry per CDR3 protein, called by TCRdb with MiXCR from the 5' RACE reads. The sample records 350,000 to 400,000 distinct CDR3 sequences, over 20% being singletons. Sequencing was done on a sample of PBMCs or a T cell subset sorted from them (not recorded which). The receptors derive from an adult woman who had mild COVID-19 (a few samples of this study predate the infection). Cell type and time point are not known.

In this sample, this clonotype turned up once. This chain uses TRBV5-4 with TRBJ1-2; no definite D call. V was clipped by 0 bases and J by 8 bases, with 14 bases between them. Per germline, CDR1 SGHNT and CDR2 YYREEE (reference sequence). The CDR3 is 14 amino acids. The CDR3 coding sequence is TGTGCCAGCAGCTTGGGACGGACCCCCGGGGGCTACACCTTC. Translating it yields CASSLGRTPGGYTF.

This clonotype was found a few times. The conserved final phenylalanine or tryptophan is absent from the CDR3, which likely points to a read error. The limits of the CDR3 on the DNA are not certain, so only TCRdb's listed CDR3 is given. The J gene is TRBJ2-1, the V gene TRBV6-2 or TRBV6-3; no DNA check was done on the table's D call, TRBD2. Inclusive of both ends, the CDR3 amounts to 10 amino acids. CDR1 is MNHEY and CDR2 is SVGEGT in the germline V gene. The CDR3 sequence is CASSYSEIVL.

This clonotype was recorded many times. The genes are TRBV7-9 and TRBJ2-5; D gene unclear. V dropped 0 bases and J dropped 5 bases, with 4 bases sitting between them. Germline V gene lookup returns CDR1 SEHNR and CDR2 FQNEAQ (reference sequence). The CDR3 loop spans 12 amino acids. The CDR3 loop is CASSLALETQYF. The CDR3 region has the DNA TGTGCCAGCAGCTTAGCGTTGGAGACCCAGTACTTC.

V usage is TRBV15 and J usage is TRBJ2-7, with D perhaps matching TRBD1 (6 bases). The CDR3 is made up of 17 amino acids. In germline, CDR1 is LNHNV, CDR2 YYDKDF (reference sequence). The germline V and J ends were trimmed by 0 bases and 3 bases, with 18 bases remaining between them. DNA for the CDR3: TGTGCCACCAGCAGAGAGTTGGGGGCACACACTAACTACGAGCAGTACTTC. This translates into CATSRELGAHTNYEQYF.

This clonotype occurred many times. V gene TRBV4-2 combines with J gene TRBJ2-3; 10 nucleotides match TRBD2. The CDR3 extends over 18 amino acids. Germline V gene data show CDR1 as LGHNA and CDR2 as YNFKEQ. The trim removed 0 bases at V and 4 bases at J, leaving 10 bases unmatched. The CDR3 here is CASSQEVLAGAISDTQYF. CDR3 nucleotide sequence: TGTGCCAGCAGCCAAGAAGTGCTAGCGGGGGCCATTTCAGATACGCAGTATTTT.

The rearrangement links TRBV6-5 to TRBJ2-3; possible D gene TRBD2, 6 bases. V was shortened by 7 bases and J by 5 bases, with 13 bases between the two germline ends. In germline, CDR1 is MNHEY, CDR2 SVGAGI. CDR3 size: 13 residues. DNA for the CDR3: TGTGCCAGCAATCAGCGGGTGGGAGATACGCAGTATTTT. It encodes CASNQRVGDTQYF.

The table lists this clonotype with a few counts. The chain is built from TRBV6-5 and TRBJ2-7; D gene uncertain. This CDR3 region has 13 residues. CDR1 and CDR2 (germline): MNHEY, SVGAGI. V gave up 2 bases and J gave up 8 bases, with 13 bases separating them. CDR3 sequence: CASSYTLAGKQYF. CDR3 in DNA: TGTGCCAGCAGTTACACCCTCGCTGGGAAGCAGTACTTC.

This chain links TRBV7-8 with TRBJ2-1; 11 bases fit TRBD2. J gave up 12 bases and V 5 bases, and 18 bases lay outside the gene matches. This CDR3 spans 17 amino acids. Germline V lookup: CDR1 SGHVS, CDR2 FQNEAQ. CDR3 coding DNA: TGTGCCAGCAGCCCCCGGGTGGTAGCGGGAGGGAATGATGCGCAGTTCTTC. Protein: CASSPRVVAGGNDAQFF. Full variable domain (outside the CDR3, taken from reference TRBV7-8 and TRBJ2-1): GAGVSQSPRYKVAKRGQDVALRCDPISGHVSLFWYQQALGQGPEFLTYFQNEAQLDKSGLPSDRFFAERPEGSVSTLKIQRTQQEDSAVYLCASSPRVVAGGNDAQFFGPGTRLTVL.

This clonotype was detected only a few times. This chain connects TRBV11-2 to TRBJ1-2, with 10 bases lining up with TRBD1. CDR3 length: 16 residues. Germline V CDR1 and CDR2: SGHAT, FQNNGV. The ends lost 4 bases at V and 3 bases at J; junction bases unmatched: 8. CDR3 residues: CASSSLRDRGHYGYTF. CDR3 in DNA: TGTGCCAGCAGCTCCTTGAGGGACAGGGGCCACTATGGCTACACCTTC.

The chain combines TRBV12-3 or TRBV12-4 with TRBJ1-1; TRBD1 matches 9 bases. Losses at the gene ends were 4 bases for V and 6 bases for J; bases not matched to a gene: 6. The CDR3 is made up of 14 amino acids. The CDR3 nucleotides are TGTGCCAGCAGTTCACGGACAGGGGAGGCTGAAGCTTTCTTT. As protein: CASSSRTGEAEAFF.

This clonotype came up a few times. This chain joins TRBV9 and TRBJ2-3; D unresolved. Trimming pared 1 base from V and 10 bases from J, leaving 13 bases between. The CDR3 has 13 amino acids. CDR1 is SGDLS and CDR2 is YYNGEE in the germline V gene. In DNA, the CDR3 is TGTGCCAGCAGCGTATCAGTCCCCCCCCCGCAGTATTTT. Amino acid sequence: CASSVSVPPPQYF.

This clonotype turned up a few times. The chain employs TRBV4-1 and TRBJ1-5; D might be TRBD1 (5 bases). Germline V gives CDR1 MGHRA, CDR2 YSYEKL. Trimming removed 3 bases at V and 4 bases at J, with 16 bases between. CDR3 size: 16 residues. This chain's CDR3 is CASSQVVGGLNQPQHF. The CDR3 DNA sequence: TGCGCCAGCAGCCAGGTAGTGGGGGGTTTAAATCAGCCCCAGCATTTT.

The sample holds a few counts of this clonotype. The rearrangement joins TRBV7-3 to TRBJ1-1; a weak D match, TRBD1 (6 bases). V was pared by 6 bases and J by 7 bases, with 15 bases between. Germline CDR1 and CDR2: SGHTA and FQGTGA. The CDR3 is 13 amino acids. The CDR3 DNA sequence: TGTGCCAGCAGGACCGGGACACAGGGTGAAGCTTTCTTT. Translated, it gives CASRTGTQGEAFF.

The gene calls are TRBV3-1 and TRBJ2-5, with 8 bases fitting TRBD1. The germline gives CDR1 LGHDT, CDR2 YNNKEL (reference sequence). Trimming at V came to 4 bases and at J to 0 bases, leaving 10 bases not matched to a gene. The CDR3 runs 17 residues. CDR3 DNA sequence: TGTGCCAGCAGCCCCGCTTTGACAGGGGAGTACCAAGAGACCCAGTACTTC. Encoded protein: CASSPALTGEYQETQYF.

The V call is TRBV2, the J call TRBJ2-1; D is uncertain. This CDR3 comprises 10 residues. Germline CDR1 and CDR2: SNHLY and FYNNEI. V gave up 4 bases and J gave up 10 bases, with 5 bases separating them. CDR3 amino acids: CASSVGEQFF. DNA of the CDR3: TGTGCCAGCAGTGTCGGGGAGCAGTTCTTC.

This clonotype appeared a few times. The J gene is TRBJ2-1, the V gene TRBV27; 7 bases are shared with TRBD1. J was trimmed by 0 bases and V by 4 bases; bases with no gene match: 3. CDR1 is MNHEY, CDR2 SMNVEV, per germline (reference sequence). This CDR3 is built from 15 residues. CDR3 amino acids: CASSSGQTSYNEQFF. The CDR3 coding sequence is TGTGCCAGCAGTTCGGGACAGACCTCCTACAATGAGCAGTTCTTC.

The genes are TRBV4-1 and TRBJ2-5; 9 bases align to TRBD2. Germline CDR1 MGHRA, CDR2 YSYEKL. V lost 7 bases, J lost 6 bases, and 21 bases stayed unmatched. The CDR3 runs 18 residues. The CDR3 DNA is TGCGCCAGCATCAGTAAAAGAGAGGCGCGGGGGGGCCCGAAGACCCAGTACTTC. This translates into CASISKREARGGPKTQYF.

This clonotype was seen a handful of times. The chain combines TRBV2 with TRBJ1-2; perhaps TRBD1 as D (5 bases). CDR1 and CDR2 (germline): SNHLY, FYNNEI. The CDR3 loop spans 15 amino acids. With 4 bases removed from V and 6 bases from J, the gap between germline ends came to 18 bases. Written as DNA, the CDR3 is TGTGCCAGCAGTGTACAGGCCGTGGATGTGCATGGCTACACCTTC. It is translated as CASSVQAVDVHGYTF.

CDR3 protein: CASSPRDRYGNEQFF. CDR3 coding DNA: TGTGCCAGCAGTCCCCGGGACCGCTATGGGAATGAGCAGTTCTTC. This chain joins TRBV2 and TRBJ2-1; D tentatively reads TRBD1 or TRBD2 (5 bases each). V lost 5 bases, J lost 7 bases, and 18 bases lay in between. Germline-derived CDR1 and CDR2 are SNHLY and FYNNEI. This CDR3 spans 15 amino acids.

This clonotype turned up a few times. V is TRBV29-1 and J is TRBJ2-1; D ambiguous. V shed 4 bases and J shed 4 bases, with 11 bases lying between them. Per the germline V gene, CDR1 is SQVTM and CDR2 is ANQGSEA. The CDR3 consists of 13 residues. Here the CDR3 reads CSVVRALYNEQFF. In DNA, the CDR3 is TGCAGCGTTGTTCGGGCGCTTTACAATGAGCAGTTCTTC.

The chain employs TRBV5-1 and TRBJ2-5, with unresolved D. The CDR3 runs 13 residues. With 6 bases removed from V and 4 bases from J, the gap between germline ends came to 13 bases. CDR1 is SGHRS, CDR2 YFSETQ, per germline. CDR3 sequence: CASNPGFRETQYF. CDR3 bases: TGCGCCAGCAACCCCGGGTTTAGAGAGACCCAGTACTTC.

The chain is built from TRBV9 and TRBJ2-3, with 10 bases lining up with TRBD2. The CDR3 contains 17 residues. The trim removed 0 bases at V and 8 bases at J, leaving 12 bases unmatched. The germline CDR1 and CDR2 sequences are SGDLS and YYNGEE. The CDR3 region has the DNA TGTGCCAGCAGCGTAGCTGGGCTAGCGGGAGCGGATCGTACGCAGTATTTT. Its protein is CASSVAGLAGADRTQYF.

This clonotype came up a few times. The chain combines TRBV5-1 with TRBJ1-3; a possible D gene is TRBD1 (5 bases). The ends were cut back, 1 base at V and 9 bases at J, with 14 bases in the middle. CDR1 is SGHRS and CDR2 is YFSETQ in the germline V gene. This CDR3 region has 14 residues. The CDR3 region is CASSLNQGEGTIYF. CDR3 bases: TGCGCCAGCAGCTTGAATCAGGGAGAGGGCACCATATATTTT. Based on the CDR3 plus reference TRBV5-1 and TRBJ1-3, the full variable domain is KAGVTQTPRYLIKTRGQQVTLSCSPISGHRSVSWYQQTPGQGLQFLFEYFSETQRNKGNFPGRFSGRQFSNSRSEMNVSTLELGDSALYLCASSLNQGEGTIYFGEGSWLTVV.

The chain uses TRBV7-9 and TRBJ2-2, with 9 bases lining up with TRBD2. The V and J ends lost 6 bases and 7 bases, in that order; junction bases with no gene match: 9. This CDR3 region has 15 residues. Germline V gene data show CDR1 as SEHNR and CDR2 as FQNEAQ (reference sequence). CDR3 sequence (DNA): TGTGCCAGCAGGAAGGCTAGCGGGATTGGCGGGGAGCTGTTTTTT. Residues: CASRKASGIGGELFF.

The chain is built from TRBV29-1 and TRBJ2-7; D is perhaps TRBD1 (6 bases). Trimming stripped 4 bases from V and 0 bases from J, with 13 bases between. The length of the CDR3 is 14 residues. Germline CDR1 and CDR2: SQVTM and ANQGSEA. The DNA for the CDR3 is TGCAGCGTTGTTCCCGACAGGAACTCCTACGAGCAGTACTTC. The encoded protein is CSVVPDRNSYEQYF.

In its sample, this clonotype was seen a few times. The chain joins TRBV4-3 to TRBJ2-1, with D perhaps TRBD1 (5 bases). Trimming removed 0 bases at V and 0 bases at J, with 15 bases between. The germline gives CDR1 LGHNA, CDR2 YSLEER. The length of the CDR3 is 18 residues. CDR3 sequence reads: CASSQDSRRGSSYNEQFF. Here the CDR3 DNA reads TGCGCCAGCAGCCAAGATAGTCGTAGGGGTAGCTCCTACAATGAGCAGTTCTTC.

The rearrangement links TRBV7-2 to TRBJ2-1; 11 bases are shared with TRBD2. Germline V CDR1 and CDR2: SGHTA, FQGNSA. Germline trimming cut 5 bases from V and 4 bases from J; bases unmatched to any gene: 4. The CDR3 loop spans 15 amino acids. CDR3 sequence reads: CASSLSGREYNEQFF. The CDR3 bases are TGTGCCAGCAGCCTTAGCGGGAGGGAGTACAATGAGCAGTTCTTC.

This clonotype came up a few times. This sequence joins TRBV7-2 and TRBJ2-3; 9 bases line up with TRBD2. Germline values: CDR1 SGHTA, CDR2 FQGNSA. The V and J ends lost 3 bases and 5 bases, in that order; junction bases with no gene match: 6. The CDR3 extends over 15 amino acids. This CDR3 is CASSFSLAGQDTQYF. For the CDR3, the DNA is TGTGCCAGCAGCTTCTCGCTAGCGGGGCAAGATACGCAGTATTTT.

This clonotype was counted only a few times. V usage is TRBV6-1 and J usage is TRBJ1-1, with 8 bases aligning to TRBD1. Germline V gene data show CDR1 as MNHNS and CDR2 as SASEGT. Germline trimming cut 4 bases from V and 5 bases from J; bases unmatched to any gene: 3. The CDR3 spans 13 residues. CDR3 nucleotides: TGTGCCAGCAGTGGGACAGGGTTGACTGAAGCTTTCTTT. It translates to CASSGTGLTEAFF.

CDR3 bases: TGTGCCAGCAGCACCGGACTAGCGGGATTTTTGGATACGCAGTATTTT. Its protein is CASSTGLAGFLDTQYF. The V and J genes are TRBV5-4 and TRBJ2-3, with TRBD2 matching 12 bases. Germline loops: CDR1 SGHNT, CDR2 YYREEE (reference sequence). V was clipped by 4 bases and J by 6 bases; unmatched bases: 9. The CDR3 spans 16 residues. The full variable domain, rest sourced from reference TRBV5-4 and TRBJ2-3, is ETGVTQSPTHLIKTRGQQVTLRCSSQSGHNTVSWYQQALGQGPQFIFQYYREEENGRGNFPPRFSGLQFPNYSSELNVNALELDDSALYLCASSTGLAGFLDTQYFGPGTRLTVL.

In its sample, this clonotype was seen a few times. A much more abundant neighbour one base away suggests this may be a read error. The CDR3 sequence: CASSLGGSEQFF. The DNA for the CDR3 is TGTGCCAGCAGCTTGGGGGGGAGTGAGCAGTTCTTC. The rearrangement joins TRBV5-5 to TRBJ2-1; either TRBD1 or TRBD2 may supply D (5 bases each). V lost 0 bases and J lost 9, with 7 bases in between. Germline CDR1 is SGHKS and CDR2 is YYEKEE (reference sequence). CDR3 size: 12 residues.

This clonotype has more than one count but fewer than ten. CDR3 in DNA: TGTGCCAGCAGCGATAGCGGGGTCCCCTACGAGCAGTACTTC. Protein product: CASSDSGVPYEQYF. This chain connects TRBV5-5 to TRBJ2-7, with TRBD2 matching over 8 bases. V lost 4 bases to trimming and J lost 2 bases; unmatched junction nucleotides: 5. The CDR3 is 14 residues long. The germline gives CDR1 SGHKS, CDR2 YYEKEE (reference sequence).